This T cell receptor (beta chain) was obtained from a study of OX40 agonist ivuxolimab in advanced cancers. Losses at the gene ends were 4 bases for V and 2 bases for J; bases not matched to a gene: 10. Germline V gene lookup returns CDR1 SGHRS and CDR2 YFSETQ. This CDR3 spans 18 amino acids. Clones were read by immunoSEQ multiplex PCR, and TCRdb kept only the in-frame ones, dropping some. The data show about 82,000 clones, 75% to 90% seen once. The chain employs TRBV5-1 and TRBJ2-5; TRBD2 aligns across 14 bases. This clonotype was sampled from an adult with an advanced solid tumor such as melanoma, head and neck, liver or kidney cancer. Material: CD4+ or CD8+ T cells sorted from blood, obtained in a trial of the OX40 agonist ivuxolimab. The CDR3 sequence is CASSPGGLAGAKQETQYF. The CDR3 bases are TGCGCCAGCAGCCCCGGGGGACTAGCGGGGGCCAAGCAAGAGACCCAGTACTTC.